Below are 13 T cell receptor beta chains sequenced from a single sample in a study of cytomegalovirus exposure and HLA in healthy donors. 60 Vbeta and 13 Jbeta primers were used in PCR. Method: immunoSEQ multiplex PCR; TCRdb's copy keeps in-frame clones and lacks some. The sample yields around 200,000 clones, roughly four fifths seen once. The sequencing sample was made of PBMCs. The receptors were sampled from a man aged 50 to 59 in good health and CMV-seronegative.

The chain couples TRBV7-2 to TRBJ1-1; 7 bases are shared with TRBD1. The CDR3 runs 12 residues. Germline-derived CDR1 and CDR2 are SGHTA and FQGNSA. The CDR3 nucleotides read TGTGCAACGGGACAGTCGAACACTGAAGCTTTCTTT. Its protein is CATGQSNTEAFF.

V is TRBV6-5 and J is TRBJ2-1, with 11 bases that match TRBD1. The CDR3 sequence is 15 residues long. Germline CDR1 is MNHEY and CDR2 is SVGAGI. Trimming took 4 bases from V and 8 from J; bases not matched to a gene: 7. The CDR3 DNA reads TGTGCCAGCAGTTCCCACGGGACAGGGGGAGATGAGCAGTTCTTC. As protein: CASSSHGTGGDEQFF.

This clone was seen once. This sequence joins TRBV2 and TRBJ1-5, with TRBD1 as a possible D gene (6 bases). The CDR3 runs 14 residues. Trimming removed 6 bases at V and 2 bases at J, with 11 bases between. Germline V gives CDR1 SNHLY, CDR2 FYNNEI. For the CDR3, the DNA is TGTGCCAGCAGGGTACAGGGCGGCAATCAGCCCCAGCATTTT. Amino acid sequence: CASRVQGGNQPQHF.

Only a few counts were recorded for this clone. The chain couples TRBV19 to TRBJ1-1, with 8 bases that match TRBD1. CDR3 size: 14 residues. Germline CDR1 and CDR2: LNHDA and SQIVND (reference sequence). After removal of 6 bases from V and 1 base from J, the junction contained 4 bases not matched to a gene. The CDR3 region is CASSRGTGNTEAFF. The CDR3 bases are TGTGCCAGTAGCCGCGGGACAGGGAACACTGAAGCTTTCTTT.

This clone was seen once. The chain is built from TRBV5-4 and TRBJ2-3; D possibly corresponds to TRBD2 (7 bases). V lost 3 bases and J lost 3, with 14 bases in between. The CDR3 runs to 15 residues. Germline V gene data show CDR1 as SGHNT and CDR2 as YYREEE (reference sequence). The CDR3 sequence: CASSSAGAGTDTQYF. Written as DNA, the CDR3 is TGTGCCAGCAGCTCCGCGGGGGCGGGGACAGATACGCAGTATTTT. The entire variable domain, with the rest obtained from reference TRBV5-4 and TRBJ2-3, is as follows: ETGVTQSPTHLIKTRGQQVTLRCSSQSGHNTVSWYQQALGQGPQFIFQYYREEENGRGNFPPRFSGLQFPNYSSELNVNALELDDSALYLCASSSAGAGTDTQYFGPGTRLTVL.

V gene TRBV6-6 combines with J gene TRBJ2-3; 8 positions agree with TRBD2. This CDR3 contains 16 residues. V lost 2 bases and J lost 5; bases outside the gene matches: 9. Germline CDR1 reads MNHNY; CDR2 reads SVGAGI (reference sequence). The CDR3 nucleotides are TGTGCCAGCAGTTACGCCAGCGGGAGTAGTGTAGATACGCAGTATTTT. The encoded protein is CASSYASGSSVDTQYF.

The rearrangement joins TRBV19 to TRBJ1-2; perhaps TRBD1 as D (5 bases). With 5 bases removed from V and 2 bases from J, the gap between germline ends came to 9 bases. The CDR3 length is 13 residues. Germline CDR1 LNHDA, CDR2 SQIVND (reference sequence). CDR3 residues: CASSVQGNYGYTF. CDR3 sequence (DNA): TGTGCCAGTAGTGTCCAGGGAAACTATGGCTACACCTTC.

The V call is TRBV6-1, the J call TRBJ2-7; D remains ambiguous. V was cut by 4 bases and J by 1 base, with 11 bases left in between. This CDR3 is 14 amino acids long. Germline lookup yields CDR1 MNHNS and CDR2 SASEGT. For the CDR3, the DNA is TGTGCCAGCAGTGTAGAGGATATATCCTACGAGCAGTACTTC. Translation gives CASSVEDISYEQYF.

This CDR3 is CASSRDLGQGAGELFF. The CDR3 nucleotides are TGTGCCAGCAGCCGAGATCTCGGACAGGGGGCCGGGGAGCTGTTTTTT. The J gene is TRBJ2-2, the V gene TRBV11-2; 10 nucleotides agree with TRBD1. The germline gives CDR1 SGHAT, CDR2 FQNNGV. The CDR3 is 16 amino acids. V lost 5 bases to trimming and J lost 6 bases; unmatched junction nucleotides: 9.

The rearrangement links TRBV18 to TRBJ1-5, with 7 bases that match TRBD1. V shed 4 bases and J 4 bases; nucleotides not matched to a gene: 4. This CDR3 contains 14 residues. Germline V CDR1 and CDR2: KGHSH, LQKENI. CDR3 in amino acids: CASSHGQENQPQHF. The CDR3 DNA is TGTGCCAGCTCACACGGACAGGAGAATCAGCCCCAGCATTTT.

The rearrangement joins TRBV10-3 to TRBJ2-7; possible D gene TRBD2, 6 bases. The CDR3 has 14 amino acids. CDR1 and CDR2 from the germline V gene are ENHRY and SYGVKD. V was clipped by 2 bases and J by 0 bases, with 8 bases between them. The DNA for the CDR3 is TGTGCCATCAGTGAGGGTAGCGGCTCCTACGAGCAGTACTTC. Translation: CAISEGSGSYEQYF.

The chain is built from TRBV9 and TRBJ2-3; 10 bases agree with TRBD1. V was pared by 3 bases and J by 2 bases, with 9 bases of the junction left unmatched. Germline CDR1 SGDLS, CDR2 YYNGEE. The CDR3 loop spans 17 amino acids. CDR3 residues: CASSEDGTGVPTDTQYF. The CDR3 DNA sequence: TGTGCCAGCAGCGAGGACGGGACAGGGGTCCCCACAGATACGCAGTATTTT. The whole variable domain, filled in from reference TRBV9 and TRBJ2-3, reads DSGVTQTPKHLITATGQRVTLRCSPRSGDLSVYWYQQSLDQGLQFLIQYYNGEERAKGNILERFSAQQFPDLHSELNLSSLELGDSALYFCASSEDGTGVPTDTQYFGPGTRLTVL.

The rearrangement uses TRBV28 and TRBJ2-5, with D perhaps matching TRBD1 (6 bases). V lost 5 bases and J 5 bases, leaving 9 bases between the germline ends. Looked up from germline, CDR1 is MDHEN and CDR2 is SYDVKM. This CDR3 contains 12 residues. CDR3 sequence reads: CASSRTGETQYF. The CDR3 DNA reads as TGTGCCAGCAGTCGTACAGGGGAGACCCAGTACTTC.